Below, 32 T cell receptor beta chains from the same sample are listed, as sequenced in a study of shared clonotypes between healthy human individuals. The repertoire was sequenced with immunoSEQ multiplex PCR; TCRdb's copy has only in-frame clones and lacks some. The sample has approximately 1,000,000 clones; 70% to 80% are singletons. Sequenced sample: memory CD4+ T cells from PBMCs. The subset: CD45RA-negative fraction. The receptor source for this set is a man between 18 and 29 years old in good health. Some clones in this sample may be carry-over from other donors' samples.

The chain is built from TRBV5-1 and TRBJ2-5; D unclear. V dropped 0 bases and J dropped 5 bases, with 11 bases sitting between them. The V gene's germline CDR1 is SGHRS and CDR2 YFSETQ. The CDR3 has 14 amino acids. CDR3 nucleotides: TGCGCCAGCAGCTTGGCCCGACAACCTGAGACCCAGTACTTC. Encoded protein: CASSLARQPETQYF.

The CDR3 sequence is CSASGNQPQHF. In DNA form, the CDR3 reads TGCAGTGCTAGTGGGAATCAGCCCCAGCATTTT. The V call is TRBV20-1, the J call TRBJ1-5, with D hard to call. V was trimmed by 3 bases and J by 4 bases, leaving 4 bases between them. Germline V gives CDR1 DFQATT, CDR2 SNEGSKA (reference sequence). This CDR3 region has 11 residues.

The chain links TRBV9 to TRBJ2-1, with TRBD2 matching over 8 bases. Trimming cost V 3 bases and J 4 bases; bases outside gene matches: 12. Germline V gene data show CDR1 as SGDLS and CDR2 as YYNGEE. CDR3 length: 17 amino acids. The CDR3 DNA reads TGTGCCAGCAGCGCCCAATCGGGTCGGGAGGGGTACAATGAGCAGTTCTTC. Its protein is CASSAQSGREGYNEQFF.

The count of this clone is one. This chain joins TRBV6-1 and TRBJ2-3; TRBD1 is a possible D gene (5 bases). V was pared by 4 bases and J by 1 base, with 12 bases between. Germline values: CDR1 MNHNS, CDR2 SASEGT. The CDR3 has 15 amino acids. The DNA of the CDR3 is TGTGCCAGCAGTGCCCAGGGTTGGGGCACAGATACGCAGTATTTT. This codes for CASSAQGWGTDTQYF.

In DNA form, the CDR3 reads TGTGCCAGCAGTACTAGGGGGACTGAAGCTTTCTTT. Amino acid sequence: CASSTRGTEAFF. The rearrangement links TRBV2 to TRBJ1-1; perhaps TRBD1 as D (6 bases). The CDR3 extends over 12 amino acids. Looked up from germline, CDR1 is SNHLY and CDR2 is FYNNEI. Trimming removed 5 bases from V and 5 bases from J, with 9 bases in between.

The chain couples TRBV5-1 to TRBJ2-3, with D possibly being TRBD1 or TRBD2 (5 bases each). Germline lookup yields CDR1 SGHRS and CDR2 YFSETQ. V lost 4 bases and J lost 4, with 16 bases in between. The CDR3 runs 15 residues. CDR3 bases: TGCGCCAGCAGCCCCCGCCAGGGCGGGCCAGATACGCAGTATTTT. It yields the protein CASSPRQGGPDTQYF.

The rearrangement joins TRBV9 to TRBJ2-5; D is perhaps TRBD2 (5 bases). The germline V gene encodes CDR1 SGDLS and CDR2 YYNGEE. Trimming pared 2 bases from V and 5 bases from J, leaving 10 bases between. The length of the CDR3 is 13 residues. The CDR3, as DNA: TGTGCCAGCAGCGTTCGGTCGGGGGAGACCCAGTACTTC. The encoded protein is CASSVRSGETQYF.

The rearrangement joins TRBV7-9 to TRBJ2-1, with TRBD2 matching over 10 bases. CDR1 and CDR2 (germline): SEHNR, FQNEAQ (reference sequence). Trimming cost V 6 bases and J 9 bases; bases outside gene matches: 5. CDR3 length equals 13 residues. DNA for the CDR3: TGTGCCAGCAGGCGGACTAGCGGTGCTGAGCAGTTCTTC. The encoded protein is CASRRTSGAEQFF.

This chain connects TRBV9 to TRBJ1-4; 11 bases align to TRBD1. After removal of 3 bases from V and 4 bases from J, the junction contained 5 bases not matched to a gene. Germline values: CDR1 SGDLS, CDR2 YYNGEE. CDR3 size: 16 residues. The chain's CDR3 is CASSGRTGGHNEKLFF. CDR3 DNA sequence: TGTGCCAGCAGCGGACGGACAGGGGGCCATAATGAAAAACTGTTTTTT.

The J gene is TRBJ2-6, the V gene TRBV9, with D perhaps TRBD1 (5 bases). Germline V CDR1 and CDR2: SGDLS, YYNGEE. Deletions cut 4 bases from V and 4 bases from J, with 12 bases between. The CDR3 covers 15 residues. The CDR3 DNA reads TGTGCCAGCAGCCCCCCTAGGGGAGGGGCCAACGTCCTGACTTTC. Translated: CASSPPRGGANVLTF.

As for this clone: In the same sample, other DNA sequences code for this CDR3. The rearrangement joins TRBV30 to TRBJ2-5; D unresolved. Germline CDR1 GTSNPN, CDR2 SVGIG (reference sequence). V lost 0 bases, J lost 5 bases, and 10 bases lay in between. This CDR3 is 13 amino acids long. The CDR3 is CAWSVRNGETQYF. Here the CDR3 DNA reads TGTGCCTGGAGTGTAAGGAACGGGGAGACCCAGTACTTC.

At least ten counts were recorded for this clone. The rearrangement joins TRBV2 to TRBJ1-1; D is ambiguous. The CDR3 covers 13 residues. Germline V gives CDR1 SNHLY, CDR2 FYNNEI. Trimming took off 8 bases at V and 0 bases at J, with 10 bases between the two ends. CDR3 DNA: TGTGCCAGCCTACCAGAGATGAACACTGAAGCTTTCTTT. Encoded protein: CASLPEMNTEAFF.

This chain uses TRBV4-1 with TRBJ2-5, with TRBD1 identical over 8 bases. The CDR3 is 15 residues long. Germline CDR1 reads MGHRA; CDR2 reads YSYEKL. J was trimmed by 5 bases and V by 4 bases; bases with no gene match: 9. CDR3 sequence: CASSRDRGRWETQYF. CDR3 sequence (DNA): TGCGCCAGCAGCCGCGACAGGGGCCGGTGGGAGACCCAGTACTTC.

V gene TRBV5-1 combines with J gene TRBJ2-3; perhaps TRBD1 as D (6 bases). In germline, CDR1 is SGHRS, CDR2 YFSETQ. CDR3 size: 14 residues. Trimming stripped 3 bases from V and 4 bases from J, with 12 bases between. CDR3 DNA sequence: TGCGCCAGCAGCTCCGAGTGGACAGCAGATACGCAGTATTTT. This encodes CASSSEWTADTQYF.

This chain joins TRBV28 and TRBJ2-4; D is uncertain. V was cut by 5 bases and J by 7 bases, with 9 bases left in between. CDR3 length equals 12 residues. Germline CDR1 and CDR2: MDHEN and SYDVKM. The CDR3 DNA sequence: TGTGCCAGCAGTAGATTAGGTAACATTCAGTACTTC. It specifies CASSRLGNIQYF.

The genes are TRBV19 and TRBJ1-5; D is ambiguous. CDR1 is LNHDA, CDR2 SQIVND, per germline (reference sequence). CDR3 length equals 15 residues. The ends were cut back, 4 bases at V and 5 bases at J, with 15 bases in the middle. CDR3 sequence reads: CASSRIGVPDQPQHF. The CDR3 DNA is TGTGCCAGTAGTAGGATCGGGGTACCGGATCAGCCCCAGCATTTT.

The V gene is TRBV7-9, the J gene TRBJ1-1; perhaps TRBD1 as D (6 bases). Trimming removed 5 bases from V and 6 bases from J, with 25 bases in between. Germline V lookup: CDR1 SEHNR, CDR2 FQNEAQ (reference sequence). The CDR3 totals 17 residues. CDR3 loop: CASSPTRGGTSGPEAFF. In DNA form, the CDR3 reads TGTGCCAGCAGCCCAACGCGAGGAGGGACAAGTGGTCCTGAAGCTTTCTTT.

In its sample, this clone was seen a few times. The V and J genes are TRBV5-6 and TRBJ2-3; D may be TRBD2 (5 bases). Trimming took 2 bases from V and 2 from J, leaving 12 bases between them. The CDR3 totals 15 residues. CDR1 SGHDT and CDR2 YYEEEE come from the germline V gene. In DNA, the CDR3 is TGTGCCAGCAGCTTAGTCGAGCGGTACACAGATACGCAGTATTTT. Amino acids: CASSLVERYTDTQYF.

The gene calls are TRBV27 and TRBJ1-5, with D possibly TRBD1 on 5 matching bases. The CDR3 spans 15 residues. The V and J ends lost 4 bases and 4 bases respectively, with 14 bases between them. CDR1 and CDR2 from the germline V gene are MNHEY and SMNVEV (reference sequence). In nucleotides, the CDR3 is TGTGCCAGCAGTTCAGCGGTTGGGGGGAATCAGCCCCAGCATTTT. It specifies CASSSAVGGNQPQHF.

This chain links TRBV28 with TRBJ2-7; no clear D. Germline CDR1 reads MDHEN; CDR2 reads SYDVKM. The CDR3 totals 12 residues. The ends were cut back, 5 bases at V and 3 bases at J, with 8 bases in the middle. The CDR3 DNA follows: TGTGCCAGCAGTGGGAATATCTACGAGCAGTACTTC. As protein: CASSGNIYEQYF.

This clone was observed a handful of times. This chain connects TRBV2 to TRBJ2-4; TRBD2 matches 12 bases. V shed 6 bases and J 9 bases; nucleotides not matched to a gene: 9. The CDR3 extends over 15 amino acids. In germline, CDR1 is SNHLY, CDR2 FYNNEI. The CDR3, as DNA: TGTGCCAGCAGCGAGGCTAGCGGGAGGGCCGGCATTCAGTACTTC. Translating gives CASSEASGRAGIQYF. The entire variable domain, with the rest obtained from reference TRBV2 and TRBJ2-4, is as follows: EPEVTQTPSHQVTQMGQEVILRCVPISNHLYFYWYRQILGQKVEFLVSFYNNEISEKSEIFDDQFSVERPDGSNFTLKIRSTKLEDSAMYFCASSEASGRAGIQYFGAGTRLSVL.

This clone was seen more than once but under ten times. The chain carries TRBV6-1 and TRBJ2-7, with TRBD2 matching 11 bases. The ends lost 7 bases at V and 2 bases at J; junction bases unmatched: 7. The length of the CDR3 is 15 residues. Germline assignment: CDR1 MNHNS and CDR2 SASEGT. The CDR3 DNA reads TGTGCCAGCAAACCGGGACTAGCGGCCCCCTACGAGCAGTACTTC. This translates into CASKPGLAAPYEQYF.

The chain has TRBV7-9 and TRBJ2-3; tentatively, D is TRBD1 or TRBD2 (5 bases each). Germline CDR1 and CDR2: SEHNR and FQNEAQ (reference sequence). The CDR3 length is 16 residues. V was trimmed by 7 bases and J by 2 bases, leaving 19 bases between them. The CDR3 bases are TGTGCCAGCACCTGGGGACGGCAGATGCCCACAGATACGCAGTATTTT. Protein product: CASTWGRQMPTDTQYF.

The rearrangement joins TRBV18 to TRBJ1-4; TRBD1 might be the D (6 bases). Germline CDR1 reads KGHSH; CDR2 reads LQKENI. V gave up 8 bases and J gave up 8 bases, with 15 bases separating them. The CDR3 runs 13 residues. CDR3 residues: CASTSGVGEKLFF. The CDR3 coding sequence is TGTGCCAGCACCTCAGGGGTTGGCGAAAAACTGTTTTTT.

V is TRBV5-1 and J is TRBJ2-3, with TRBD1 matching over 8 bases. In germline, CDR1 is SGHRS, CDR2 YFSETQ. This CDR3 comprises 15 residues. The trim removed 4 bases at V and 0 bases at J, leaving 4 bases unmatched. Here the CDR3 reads CASSHGQGSTDTQYF. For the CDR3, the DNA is TGCGCCAGCAGCCACGGACAGGGTAGCACAGATACGCAGTATTTT.

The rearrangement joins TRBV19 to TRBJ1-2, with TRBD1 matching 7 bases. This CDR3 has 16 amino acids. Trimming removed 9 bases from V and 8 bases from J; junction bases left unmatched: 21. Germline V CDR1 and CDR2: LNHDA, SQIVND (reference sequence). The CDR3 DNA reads TGTGCCAGCCGAAATCTTCCCCAGGACAGGTCGGGAGGCTACACCTTC. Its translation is CASRNLPQDRSGGYTF.

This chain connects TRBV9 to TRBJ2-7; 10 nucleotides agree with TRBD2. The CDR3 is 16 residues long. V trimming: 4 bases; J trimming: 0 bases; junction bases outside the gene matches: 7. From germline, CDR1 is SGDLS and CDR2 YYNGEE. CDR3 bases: TGTGCCAGCAGCTGGGGGAGCGGGAGGGACTCCTACGAGCAGTACTTC. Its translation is CASSWGSGRDSYEQYF.

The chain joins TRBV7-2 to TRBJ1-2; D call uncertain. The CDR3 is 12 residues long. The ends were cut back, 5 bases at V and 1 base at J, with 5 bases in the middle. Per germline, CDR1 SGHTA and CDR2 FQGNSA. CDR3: CASSPNNYGYTF. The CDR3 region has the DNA TGTGCCAGCAGCCCCAATAACTATGGCTACACCTTC.

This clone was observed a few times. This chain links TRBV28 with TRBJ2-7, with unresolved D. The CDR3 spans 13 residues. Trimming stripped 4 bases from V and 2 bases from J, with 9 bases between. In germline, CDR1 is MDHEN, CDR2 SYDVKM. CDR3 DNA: TGTGCCAGCAGTTCAGTTTCGGCCTACGAGCAGTACTTC. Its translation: CASSSVSAYEQYF.

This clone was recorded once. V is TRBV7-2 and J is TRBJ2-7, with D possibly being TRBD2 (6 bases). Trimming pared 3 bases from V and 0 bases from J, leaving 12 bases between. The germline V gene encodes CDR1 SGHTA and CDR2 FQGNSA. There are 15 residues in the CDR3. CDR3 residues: CASSFAAGTSYEQYF. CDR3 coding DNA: TGTGCCAGCAGCTTTGCGGCGGGAACCTCCTACGAGCAGTACTTC.

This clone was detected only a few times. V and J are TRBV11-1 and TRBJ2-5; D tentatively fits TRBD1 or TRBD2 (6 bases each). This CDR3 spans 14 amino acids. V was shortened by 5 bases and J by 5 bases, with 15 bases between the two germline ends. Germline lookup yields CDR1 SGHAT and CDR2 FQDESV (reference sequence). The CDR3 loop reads CASSPPGAPETQYF. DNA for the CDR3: TGTGCCAGCAGCCCCCCGGGGGCGCCGGAGACCCAGTACTTC.

CDR3 loop: CASSEDGRPGQGYGYTF. DNA for the CDR3: TGTGCCAGCAGTGAAGATGGAAGACCAGGGCAGGGCTATGGCTACACCTTC. The chain couples TRBV2 to TRBJ1-2; D is perhaps TRBD1 (5 bases). The CDR3 has 17 amino acids. V lost 1 base and J 4 bases, leaving 19 bases between the germline ends. Germline V lookup: CDR1 SNHLY, CDR2 FYNNEI.